The 21 T cell receptor beta chains below come from one sample, sequenced in a study of PD-1 blockade in classical Hodgkin lymphoma. Brentuximab vedotin exposure varied, and every patient relapsed after autologous stem cell transplantation. TCRdb keeps only in-frame clones here, not all; method: immunoSEQ multiplex PCR. The sample includes about 97,000 clones, approximately 80% seen only once; the top ten take 12%. The sequencing used peripheral blood mononuclear cells (PBMCs), collected at baseline. The origin of the receptors is a human donor with classical Hodgkin lymphoma.

V is TRBV10-3 and J is TRBJ1-1; possible D gene TRBD1, 6 bases. The germline V gene has CDR1 ENHRY and CDR2 SYGVKD. Between the trimmed V and J ends, which lost 10 bases and 6 bases, there was a span of 18 bases. This CDR3 region has 13 residues. The CDR3 is CATLPGAGSEAFF. CDR3 in DNA: TGTGCCACGCTCCCAGGGGCGGGCTCTGAAGCTTTCTTT.

The chain recombines TRBV10-3 with TRBJ2-3; 9 bases map to TRBD1. The CDR3 is made up of 14 amino acids. Germline V gene lookup returns CDR1 ENHRY and CDR2 SYGVKD. Unmatched junction bases numbered 5, after V lost 6 bases and J lost 4 bases. CDR3 bases: TGTGCCATCAGGGAAGGGGACAGGGCAGATACGCAGTATTTT. Its translation: CAIREGDRADTQYF.

The V and J genes are TRBV18 and TRBJ2-5, with 11 bases identical to TRBD2. V lost 3 bases and J lost 2; bases outside the gene matches: 2. The germline gives CDR1 KGHSH, CDR2 LQKENI. The CDR3 is made up of 15 amino acids. The CDR3 region is CASSPTSGVQETQYF. The CDR3 DNA reads TGTGCCAGCTCACCGACTAGCGGGGTACAAGAGACCCAGTACTTC.

This clone was recorded once. The rearrangement joins TRBV5-1 to TRBJ1-2, with D tentatively TRBD1 (5 bases). V was clipped by 0 bases and J by 4 bases, with 7 bases between them. Per the germline V gene, CDR1 is SGHRS and CDR2 is YFSETQ. This CDR3 has 13 residues. The DNA for the CDR3 is TGCGCCAGCAGCTTGGGACAGCTCTATGGCTACACCTTC. Translation: CASSLGQLYGYTF.

The V call is TRBV28, the J call TRBJ2-7, with 8 bases identical to TRBD2. Trimming removed 4 bases from V and 5 bases from J; junction bases left unmatched: 10. The CDR3 is 15 residues long. Germline CDR1 is MDHEN and CDR2 is SYDVKM. The DNA of the CDR3 is TGTGCCAGCAGTTCCCTACGCGGGAGGAGGAACGAGCAGTACTTC. This codes for CASSSLRGRRNEQYF.

This clone was observed once. This sequence joins TRBV5-6 and TRBJ2-3, with 7 bases lining up with TRBD2. V shed 0 bases and J 5 bases; nucleotides not matched to a gene: 6. The CDR3 covers 15 residues. Germline CDR1 reads SGHDT; CDR2 reads YYEEEE. CDR3 in amino acids: CASSLAGGSGDTQYF. The CDR3 region has the DNA TGTGCCAGCAGCTTGGCGGGCGGGAGTGGAGATACGCAGTATTTT.

The CDR3 here is CASSAASGSGRQETQYF. The CDR3 bases are TGTGCCAGCAGCGCGGCTAGCGGGAGTGGTAGGCAAGAGACCCAGTACTTC. The V and J genes are TRBV7-9 and TRBJ2-5; 10 bases are a match to TRBD2. The V segment lost 5 bases and the J segment 2 bases; nucleotides outside the gene matches: 11. The germline gives CDR1 SEHNR, CDR2 FQNEAQ (reference sequence). This CDR3 region has 17 residues.

Within the sample, this clone is medium-sized. The CDR3 here is CASQGASDSSEQFF. CDR3 in DNA: TGTGCCAGCCAGGGGGCTAGTGATTCGTCTGAGCAGTTCTTC. J is TRBJ2-1 and V is TRBV4-2; 8 nucleotides agree with TRBD1. The V and J ends lost 8 bases and 9 bases, in that order; junction bases with no gene match: 12. This CDR3 contains 14 residues. Per germline, CDR1 LGHNA and CDR2 YNFKEQ.

The V call is TRBV5-1, the J call TRBJ1-2, with a weak D call TRBD1 (5 bases). The V gene lost 3 bases and the J gene lost 8 bases, with 17 bases spanning the gap. This CDR3 has 14 amino acids. Germline V gene data show CDR1 as SGHRS and CDR2 as YFSETQ. CDR3 protein: CASSSPGPVGGYTF. Written as DNA, the CDR3 is TGCGCCAGCAGCTCCCCGGGACCGGTCGGCGGCTACACCTTC. Combining the CDR3 with reference TRBV5-1 and TRBJ1-2 gives the whole variable domain KAGVTQTPRYLIKTRGQQVTLSCSPISGHRSVSWYQQTPGQGLQFLFEYFSETQRNKGNFPGRFSGRQFSNSRSEMNVSTLELGDSALYLCASSSPGPVGGYTFGSGTRLTVV.

The chain combines TRBV19 with TRBJ2-5; 8 bases fit TRBD2. The CDR3 runs to 14 residues. The V gene's germline CDR1 is LNHDA and CDR2 SQIVND (reference sequence). J was trimmed by 4 bases and V by 6 bases; bases with no gene match: 7. CDR3 bases: TGTGCCAGTAGAACTAGCGGAGCGGGAGAGACCCAGTACTTC. Protein product: CASRTSGAGETQYF.

The rearrangement links TRBV29-1 to TRBJ2-3, with a weak D call TRBD2 (5 bases). Trimming shortened V by 6 bases and J by 0 bases, and 22 bases separated the two germline ends. Germline V gene lookup returns CDR1 SQVTM and CDR2 ANQGSEA. The CDR3 sequence is 17 residues long. The CDR3: CSVRSPTFAGSTDTQYF. The CDR3 DNA sequence: TGCAGCGTGCGATCCCCCACCTTCGCGGGTAGCACAGATACGCAGTATTTT.

This chain uses TRBV28 with TRBJ2-2, with D possibly being TRBD2 (5 bases). Germline V lookup: CDR1 MDHEN, CDR2 SYDVKM. V was trimmed by 2 bases and J by 6 bases, leaving 13 bases between them. This CDR3 region has 15 residues. The CDR3 DNA is TGTGCCAGCAGTTTACCCCTTGGGAGAGCCGGGGAGCTGTTTTTT. Translation gives CASSLPLGRAGELFF.

This clone is a singleton in its sample. This sequence joins TRBV25-1 and TRBJ2-3; tentative D call: TRBD2 (6 bases). V was pared by 4 bases and J by 1 base, with 21 bases between. The CDR3 covers 18 residues. The germline gives CDR1 MGHDK, CDR2 SYGVNS. The CDR3 DNA is TGTGCCAGCAGTGGGCGGCCCCGGCCCGGGGGTGGCACAGATACGCAGTATTTT. Translating gives CASSGRPRPGGGTDTQYF.

The chain joins TRBV7-9 to TRBJ1-4; tentatively, D is TRBD1 (6 bases). CDR3 length: 14 residues. The germline V gene has CDR1 SEHNR and CDR2 FQNEAQ (reference sequence). Trimming left V 6 bases short and J 6 bases short, with 14 bases between. The CDR3 reads CASRVGGSDEKLFF. Written as DNA, the CDR3 is TGTGCCAGCAGAGTAGGGGGAAGTGATGAAAAACTGTTTTTT.

V and J are TRBV5-6 and TRBJ2-2; D perhaps matches TRBD2 (5 bases). Germline-derived CDR1 and CDR2 are SGHDT and YYEEEE. Deletions cut 0 bases from V and 6 bases from J, with 12 bases between. CDR3 length equals 15 residues. CDR3 in amino acids: CASSLVGVRAGELFF. In DNA form, the CDR3 reads TGTGCCAGCAGCTTGGTTGGGGTGAGGGCCGGGGAGCTGTTTTTT.

The chain has TRBV5-1 and TRBJ2-5; D gene ambiguous. The CDR3 extends over 12 amino acids. Germline V CDR1 and CDR2: SGHRS, YFSETQ. The V end was cut by 2 bases, the J end by 5 bases, with 7 bases between. The CDR3 reads CASSFSGETQYF. For the CDR3, the DNA is TGCGCCAGCAGCTTTAGTGGTGAGACCCAGTACTTC.

The chain recombines TRBV10-3 with TRBJ2-7; D may correspond to TRBD1 or TRBD2 (5 bases each). V dropped 6 bases and J dropped 1 base, with 13 bases sitting between them. Germline V gene lookup returns CDR1 ENHRY and CDR2 SYGVKD. The CDR3 length is 14 residues. The CDR3 DNA reads as TGTGCCATCAGGGGGACGGAAGGTTCCTACGAGCAGTACTTC. Its translation: CAIRGTEGSYEQYF.

The rearrangement joins TRBV7-6 to TRBJ1-1; TRBD1 agrees at 8 bases. CDR3 length: 16 amino acids. Germline V gene data show CDR1 as SGHVS and CDR2 as FNYEAQ. J lost 4 bases, V lost 5 bases, and 12 bases had no gene match. CDR3 residues: CASSNSPGGEGTEAFF. The CDR3 DNA reads as TGTGCCAGCAGCAACTCCCCAGGGGGCGAGGGCACTGAAGCTTTCTTT.

This clone appeared a single time. The chain carries TRBV5-4 and TRBJ2-6; D may be TRBD1 or TRBD2 (5 bases each). The CDR3 extends over 16 amino acids. V was cut by 0 bases and J by 4 bases, with 11 bases left in between. Germline CDR1 is SGHNT and CDR2 is YYREEE (reference sequence). The CDR3 DNA sequence: TGTGCCAGCAGCTTGGGGCAGGGAGCAGGGGCCAACGTCCTGACTTTC. This codes for CASSLGQGAGANVLTF.

This clone came up once. The chain carries TRBV14 and TRBJ2-3; TRBD2 might be the D (6 bases). Trimming took off 3 bases at V and 6 bases at J, with 16 bases between the two ends. Germline CDR1 SGHDN, CDR2 FVKESK. The CDR3 is 15 amino acids. CDR3 nucleotide sequence: TGTGCCAGCAGCCAGACTCGGGACTCCGCGGATACGCAGTATTTT. This translates into CASSQTRDSADTQYF.

The chain couples TRBV30 to TRBJ1-4; D possibly corresponds to TRBD1 (5 bases). Germline-derived CDR1 and CDR2 are GTSNPN and SVGIG (reference sequence). The CDR3 spans 15 residues. V was shortened by 4 bases and J by 0 bases, with 12 bases between the two germline ends. CDR3 in amino acids: CAWMGGKATNEKLFF. In DNA form, the CDR3 reads TGTGCCTGGATGGGGGGGAAGGCAACTAATGAAAAACTGTTTTTT.